Included here is one T cell receptor beta chain sequence, with context. The antigen remains undetermined. This specimen comes from a study of PD-1 blockade in classical Hodgkin lymphoma. Every patient had relapsed following autologous stem cell transplantation, and cohorts differed in brentuximab vedotin exposure. This CDR3 has 17 amino acids. V shed 4 bases and J shed 3 bases, with 18 bases lying between them. Germline V gene sequence: CDR1 MNHEY, CDR2 SMNVEV (reference sequence). General observations from the study: Whereas CD4+ TCR diversity had risen significantly by C4D1, CD8+ TCR diversity had not. Relapsed/refractory patients reportedly had lower baseline diversity than newly diagnosed patients. Undefined causes, possibly disease activity or prior therapy, underlie the repertoire differences.

Clones were sequenced by immunoSEQ multiplex PCR, and TCRdb holds only the in-frame ones, with some missing. The sample has roughly 140,000 clones; less than 80% are singletons. The genes are TRBV27 and TRBJ1-4, with no clear D. The clonotype originates from a human donor with classical Hodgkin lymphoma. This sample comprised peripheral blood mononuclear cells (PBMCs), obtained before the second cycle of nivolumab. The CDR3 is CASSSIVYGVPNEKLFF. The CDR3 DNA is TGTGCCAGCAGTTCCATCGTCTATGGGGTCCCTAATGAAAAACTGTTTTTT.